Here is one T cell receptor (beta chain) with its context. The data were produced by immunoSEQ multiplex PCR, yet TCRdb's version contains in-frame clones alone and is incomplete. The table has about 17,000 clones, roughly 80% seen once. The sample originates from a study of blood T cell repertoires in COVID-19. The CDR3 consists of 13 residues. Trimming removed 7 bases at V and 3 bases at J, with 15 bases between. Germline V CDR1 and CDR2: SQVTM, ANQGSEA. The chain combines TRBV29-1 with TRBJ2-5; maybe TRBD2 (7 bases). This receptor was taken from a woman in her 70s with active COVID-19. Input material: peripheral blood. CDR3 region: CSGRGAWEETQYF. Written as DNA, the CDR3 is TGCAGCGGCCGGGGGGCGTGGGAAGAGACCCAGTACTTC. Looking up the rest from reference TRBV29-1 and TRBJ2-5 gives the full variable domain: SAVISQKPSRDICQRGTSLTIQCQVDSQVTMMFWYRQQPGQSLTLIATANQGSEATYESGFVIDKFPISRPNLTFSTLTVSNMSPEDSSIYLCSGRGAWEETQYFGPGTRLLVL.